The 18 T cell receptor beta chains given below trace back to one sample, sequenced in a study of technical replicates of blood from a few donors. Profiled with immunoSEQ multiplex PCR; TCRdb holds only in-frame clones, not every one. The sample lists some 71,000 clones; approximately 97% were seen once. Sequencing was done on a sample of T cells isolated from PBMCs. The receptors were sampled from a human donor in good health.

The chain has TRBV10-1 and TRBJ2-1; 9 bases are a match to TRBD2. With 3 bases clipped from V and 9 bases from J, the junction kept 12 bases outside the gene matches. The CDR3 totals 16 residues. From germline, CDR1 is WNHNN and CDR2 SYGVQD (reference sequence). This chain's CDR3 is CASSEALREGLFEQFF. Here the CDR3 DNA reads TGCGCCAGCAGTGAAGCCTTGCGGGAGGGCCTGTTTGAGCAGTTCTTC.

Here the CDR3 DNA reads TGTGCCAGCAGTTTATCCGCCGGAGGTCCCTACGAGCAGTACTTC. The encoded protein is CASSLSAGGPYEQYF. This rearrangement joins TRBV28 to TRBJ2-7, with D perhaps TRBD2 (5 bases). CDR1 is MDHEN, CDR2 SYDVKM, per germline. CDR3 length: 15 residues. Trimming removed 1 base at V and 2 bases at J, with 12 bases between.

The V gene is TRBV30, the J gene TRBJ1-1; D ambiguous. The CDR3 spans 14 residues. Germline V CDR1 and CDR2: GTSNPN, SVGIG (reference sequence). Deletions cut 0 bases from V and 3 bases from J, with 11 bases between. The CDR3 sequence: CAWSVIPGYTEAFF. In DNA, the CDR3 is TGTGCCTGGAGTGTCATCCCGGGATACACTGAAGCTTTCTTT.

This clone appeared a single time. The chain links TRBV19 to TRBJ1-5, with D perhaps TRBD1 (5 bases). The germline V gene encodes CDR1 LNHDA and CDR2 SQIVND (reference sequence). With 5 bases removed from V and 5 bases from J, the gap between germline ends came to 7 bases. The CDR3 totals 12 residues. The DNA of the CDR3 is TGTGCCAGTAGTGACAGATATCAGCCCCAGCATTTT. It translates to CASSDRYQPQHF.

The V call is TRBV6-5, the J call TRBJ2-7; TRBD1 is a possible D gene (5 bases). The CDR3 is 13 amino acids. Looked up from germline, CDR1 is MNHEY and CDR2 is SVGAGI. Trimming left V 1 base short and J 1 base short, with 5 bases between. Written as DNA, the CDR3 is TGTGCCAGCAGTTACTACAGGTCCTACGAGCAGTACTTC. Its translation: CASSYYRSYEQYF.

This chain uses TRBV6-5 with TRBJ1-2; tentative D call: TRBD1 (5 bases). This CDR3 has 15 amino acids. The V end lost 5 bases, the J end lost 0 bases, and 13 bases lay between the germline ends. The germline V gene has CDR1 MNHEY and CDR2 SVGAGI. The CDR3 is CASSGGTATNYGYTF. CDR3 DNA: TGTGCCAGCAGTGGGGGGACGGCCACTAACTATGGCTACACCTTC.

The DNA of the CDR3 is TGTGCCAGCAGCTACAACCCAGTAGCCACTGAAGCTTTCTTT. Translating it yields CASSYNPVATEAFF. The rearrangement joins TRBV5-5 to TRBJ1-1; D is unresolved. V lost 3 bases and J 4 bases, leaving 13 bases between the germline ends. Germline values: CDR1 SGHKS, CDR2 YYEKEE (reference sequence). The CDR3 covers 14 residues.

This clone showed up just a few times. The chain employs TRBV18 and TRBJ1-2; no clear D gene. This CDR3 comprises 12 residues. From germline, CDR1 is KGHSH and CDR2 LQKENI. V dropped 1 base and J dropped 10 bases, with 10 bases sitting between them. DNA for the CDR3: TGTGCCAGCTCACCACAAGGACTTGCCTACACCTTC. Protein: CASSPQGLAYTF.

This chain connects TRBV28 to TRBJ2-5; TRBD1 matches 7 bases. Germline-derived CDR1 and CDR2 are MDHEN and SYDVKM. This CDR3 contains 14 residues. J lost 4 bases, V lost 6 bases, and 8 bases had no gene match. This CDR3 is CASSLRTGLETQYF. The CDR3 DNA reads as TGTGCCAGCAGCTTACGGACAGGCTTAGAGACCCAGTACTTC.

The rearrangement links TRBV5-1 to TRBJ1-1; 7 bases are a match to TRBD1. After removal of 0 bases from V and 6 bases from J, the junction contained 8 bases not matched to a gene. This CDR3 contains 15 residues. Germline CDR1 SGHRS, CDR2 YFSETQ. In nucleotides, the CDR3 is TGCGCCAGCAGCTTGGAAGGGGGCGTAAGCGCTGAAGCTTTCTTT. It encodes CASSLEGGVSAEAFF.

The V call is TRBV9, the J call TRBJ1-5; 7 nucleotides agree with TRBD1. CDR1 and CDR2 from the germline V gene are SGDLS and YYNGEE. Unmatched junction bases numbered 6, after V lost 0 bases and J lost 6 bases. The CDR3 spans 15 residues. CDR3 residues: CASSVEAGGIQPQHF. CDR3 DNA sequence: TGTGCCAGCAGCGTAGAGGCAGGGGGGATTCAGCCCCAGCATTTT.

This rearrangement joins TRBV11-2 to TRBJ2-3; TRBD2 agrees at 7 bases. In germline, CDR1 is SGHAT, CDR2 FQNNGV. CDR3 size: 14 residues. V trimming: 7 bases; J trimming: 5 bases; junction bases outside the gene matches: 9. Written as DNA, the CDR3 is TGTGCCAGCACCCCAGGGACTATTGGAGATACGCAGTATTTT. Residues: CASTPGTIGDTQYF.

The CDR3 reads CASRFTSSYEQYF. DNA of the CDR3: TGTGCCAGCAGGTTTACTAGCAGCTACGAGCAGTACTTC. V gene TRBV2 combines with J gene TRBJ2-7; TRBD2 might be the D (6 bases). Trimming removed 6 bases at V and 3 bases at J, with 12 bases between. Germline V gives CDR1 SNHLY, CDR2 FYNNEI. The CDR3 spans 13 residues.

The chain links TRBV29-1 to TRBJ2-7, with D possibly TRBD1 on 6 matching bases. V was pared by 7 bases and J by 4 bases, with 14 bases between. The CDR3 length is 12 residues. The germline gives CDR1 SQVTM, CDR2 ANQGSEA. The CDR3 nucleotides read TGCAGCGCACAGGGTTCCCTTTACGAGCAGTACTTC. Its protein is CSAQGSLYEQYF.

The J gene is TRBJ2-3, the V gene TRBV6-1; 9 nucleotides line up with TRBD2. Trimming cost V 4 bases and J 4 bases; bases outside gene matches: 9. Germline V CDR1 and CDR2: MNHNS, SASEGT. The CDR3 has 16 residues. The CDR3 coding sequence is TGTGCCAGCAGTGTAGTCGGGCTAGCGGGGTCAGATACGCAGTATTTT. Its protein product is CASSVVGLAGSDTQYF.

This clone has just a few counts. CDR3 loop: CASSLGGGGYTF. The CDR3 coding sequence is TGTGCCAGCAGCCTGGGAGGAGGAGGCTACACCTTC. The J gene is TRBJ1-2, the V gene TRBV14; D is unclear. The germline CDR1 and CDR2 sequences are SGHDN and FVKESK. Deletions cut 4 bases from V and 8 bases from J, with 11 bases between. The CDR3 contains 12 residues. The whole variable domain, filled in from reference TRBV14 and TRBJ1-2, reads EAGVTQFPSHSVIEKGQTVTLRCDPISGHDNLYWYRRVMGKEIKFLLHFVKESKQDESGMPNNRFLAERTGGTYSTLKVQPAELEDSGVYFCASSLGGGGYTFGSGTRLTVV.

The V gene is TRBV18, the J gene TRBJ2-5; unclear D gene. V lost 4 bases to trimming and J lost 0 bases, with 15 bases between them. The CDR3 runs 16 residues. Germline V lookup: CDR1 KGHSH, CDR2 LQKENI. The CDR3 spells CASSHQRSPYQETQYF. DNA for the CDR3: TGTGCCAGCTCACATCAGAGGAGTCCATACCAAGAGACCCAGTACTTC.

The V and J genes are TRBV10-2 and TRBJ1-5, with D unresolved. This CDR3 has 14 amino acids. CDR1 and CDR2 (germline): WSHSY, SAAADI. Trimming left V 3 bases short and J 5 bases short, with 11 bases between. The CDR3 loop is CASSETETYQPQHF. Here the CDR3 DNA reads TGCGCCAGCAGTGAAACAGAAACCTATCAGCCCCAGCATTTT.